This T cell receptor (beta chain) was captured in a study of blood T cell repertoires in COVID-19. About the research overall: Specimens from acute and convalescent COVID-19 originated in the United States, Italy and Spain.

Per the original data handling: Amplification from reference gene primers served as the basis for estimated nucleated cell counts. Generated by immunoSEQ multiplex PCR, the TCRdb table keeps only in-frame clones and is missing some. V and J calls plus clone size are reproduced from that table; the DNA served to infer D and trimming. The repertoire holds about 72,000 clones, with around 86% as singletons. Deletions cut 7 bases from V and 2 bases from J, with 15 bases between. The CDR3 covers 14 residues. CDR1 is MNHEY, CDR2 SVGAGI, per germline. The chain links TRBV6-5 to TRBJ2-7, with D possibly being TRBD2 (6 bases). Material: peripheral blood. The receptor was isolated from a man aged 70 or older with active or convalescent COVID-19. This chain's CDR3 is CASNARGLPYEQYF. In DNA form, the CDR3 reads TGTGCCAGCAACGCTCGGGGACTTCCCTACGAGCAGTACTTC.